The source of this T cell receptor (beta chain) is a study of PD-L1 blockade in urothelial cancer (dated by TCRdb to the late 2010s). Study-wide context: Every patient began therapy in 2014 and was given atezolizumab 1,200 mg intravenously every 3 weeks. About nine tenths of the roughly 29 patients were males with bladder-origin urothelial cancer, and about 60% of the roughly 30 reported a prior smoking history. An ECOG performance status of 0 or 1 was recorded for the patients, and 0 to 3 prior chemotherapy regimens had been received by the patients. Blood samples were analyzed 3 weeks after the start of treatment (second dose) and 6 weeks after the start of treatment. A median of around 150,000 T cells and 83,000 or so unique TCRs was obtained from blood samples, and a median clonality of roughly 0.074 was observed. The study, an exploratory multi-omic analysis, examined somatic, immune and clinical correlates of response to PD-L1 blockade with atezolizumab in urothelial cancer. Pretreatment tumor samples, along with matched peripheral blood serially collected before and after atezolizumab treatment, were subjected to TCR sequencing. Durable clinical benefit meant progression-free survival longer than 6 months, and TCR features were also tested against progression-free and overall survival. In the same patients, whole exome sequencing and RNA sequencing of pretreatment tumors were performed in addition to TCR sequencing. Durable clinical benefit was achieved by nine patients and was not achieved by 20 patients. Pretreatment blood TCR-seq was available for about 28 patients, at least one posttreatment blood collection was obtained for some 25 patients, and tumor TCR-seq was available for some 25 patients. Broader findings and caveats from the paper: A pretreatment peripheral blood TCR clonality below the median was linked to improved progression-free and overall survival. Because the sample size was small (n ≈ 30) and many exploratory analyses were performed, the results are intended to be hypothesis-generating. Greater expansion of tumor-associated TCR clones in peripheral blood 3 weeks after the start of treatment was observed in patients with durable benefit (n of about 22, p = 0.022).

Each PCR received spiked-in synthetic TCR analog templates so that absolute template abundance could be estimated from read counts. The immunoSEQ assay was used to amplify TCRbeta CDR3 regions from genomic DNA with bias-controlled V and J gene primers. Sequencing of rearranged TCRbeta segments was performed at approximately 20X coverage. From the authors' description of their analysis: Sequencing errors were corrected by clustering, and CDR3s were annotated against IMGT so that V, D and J genes could be assigned. Only productive TCRbeta rearrangements were used in downstream analyses, excluding out-of-frame or stop-codon sequences. Clonality was calculated as one minus the Shannon entropy normalized by the log of the number of unique productive sequences. Fisher's exact test with Benjamini-Hochberg correction, at a threshold of adjusted p below 0.01, was used to find clones that differed between time points or between blood and tumor. The table was pulled from immuneACCESS by TCRdb, which kept in-frame rearrangements only. Such tables lose some clones; where checked, under half of the loss comes from unresolved V genes, and the rest has no known cause. V, J and clone size derive from that table, while D and trimming were established from the DNA sequence. Present in this sample are about 38,000 clones, around 85% of which were seen just once. 12% to 15% of the sample is in the top ten clones.

CDR1 LNHDA and CDR2 SQIVND are derived from the germline V gene (reference sequence). V was cut back by 4 bases and J by 0 bases, leaving a gap of 12 bases between them. The CDR3 starts with the cysteine, ends with the phenylalanine, and has 16 residues. Just CDR3 DNA is preserved here, 48 bases in frame from base 1. The intended sense of this specimen's time point label: pretreatment peripheral blood. The cohort comprised about 30 patients with locally advanced or metastatic urothelial carcinoma treated at Memorial Sloan Kettering on a trial protocol. Peripheral blood mononuclear cells were collected from each patient pretreatment and during treatment, giving between 1 and 8 total time points per patient. The Qiagen DNeasy Blood extraction kit was used to purify genomic DNA from total PBMCs and from tumor samples. PBMCs were collected pretreatment and during treatment, and were isolated and stored as previously described.

Of note for this clone: It lacks a known antigen. No base quality values were provided; no much bigger clone lies one nucleotide off.

The rearranged segments are TRBV19 and TRBJ2-2; the best D guess is TRBD2, with 6 bases matching. This sample comprised PBMCs, obtained around atezolizumab (anti-PD-L1) treatment. The clonotype comes from a man older than 75 with urothelial cancer. The DNA sequence is as follows: TGTGCCAGTAGTACGGGGGTCCGAGCGAACACCGGGGAGCTGTTTTTT. It specifies CASSTGVRANTGELFF.